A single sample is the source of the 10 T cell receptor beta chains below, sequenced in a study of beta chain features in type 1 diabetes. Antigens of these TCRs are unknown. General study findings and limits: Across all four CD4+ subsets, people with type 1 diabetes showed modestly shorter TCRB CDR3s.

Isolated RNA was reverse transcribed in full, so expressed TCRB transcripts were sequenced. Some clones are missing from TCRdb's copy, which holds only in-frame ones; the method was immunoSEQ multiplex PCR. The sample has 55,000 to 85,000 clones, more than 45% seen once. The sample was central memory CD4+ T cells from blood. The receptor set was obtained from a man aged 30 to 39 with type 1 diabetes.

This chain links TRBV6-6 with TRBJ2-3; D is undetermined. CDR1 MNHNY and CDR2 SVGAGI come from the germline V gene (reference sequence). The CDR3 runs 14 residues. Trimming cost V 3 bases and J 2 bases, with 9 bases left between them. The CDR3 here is CASSYGQLTDTQYF. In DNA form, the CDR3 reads TGTGCCAGCAGTTATGGGCAGCTCACAGATACGCAGTATTTT.

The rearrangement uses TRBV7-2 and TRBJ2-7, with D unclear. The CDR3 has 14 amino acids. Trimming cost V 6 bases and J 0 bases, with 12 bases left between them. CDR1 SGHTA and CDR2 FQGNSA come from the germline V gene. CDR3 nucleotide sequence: TGTGCCAGCAGGCGTTTAATTAGCTCCTACGAGCAGTACTTC. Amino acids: CASRRLISSYEQYF.

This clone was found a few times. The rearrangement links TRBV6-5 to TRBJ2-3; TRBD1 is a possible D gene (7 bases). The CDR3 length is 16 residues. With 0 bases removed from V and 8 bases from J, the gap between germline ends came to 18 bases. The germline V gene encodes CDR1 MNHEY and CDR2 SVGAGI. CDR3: CASSYSGTGAGGTQYF. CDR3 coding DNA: TGTGCCAGCAGTTACTCCGGCACAGGGGCCGGGGGTACGCAGTATTTT.

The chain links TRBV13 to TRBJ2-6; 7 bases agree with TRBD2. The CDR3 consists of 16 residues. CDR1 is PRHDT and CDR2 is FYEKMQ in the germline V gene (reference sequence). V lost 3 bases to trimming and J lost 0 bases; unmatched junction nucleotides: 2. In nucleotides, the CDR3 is TGTGCCAGCAGCTTGGGAGGGAACTCTGGGGCCAACGTCCTGACTTTC. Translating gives CASSLGGNSGANVLTF. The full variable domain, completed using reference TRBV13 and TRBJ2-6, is AAGVIQSPRHLIKEKRETATLKCYPIPRHDTVYWYQQGPGQDPQFLISFYEKMQSDKGSIPDRFSAQQFSDYHSELNMSSLELGDSALYFCASSLGGNSGANVLTFGAGSRLTVL.

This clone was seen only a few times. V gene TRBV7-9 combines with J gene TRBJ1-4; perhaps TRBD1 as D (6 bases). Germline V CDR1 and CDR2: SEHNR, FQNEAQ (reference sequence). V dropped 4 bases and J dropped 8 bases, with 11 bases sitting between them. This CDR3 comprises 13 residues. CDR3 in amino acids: CASSSRGGEKLFF. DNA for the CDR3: TGTGCCAGCAGCTCCCGCGGGGGCGAAAAACTGTTTTTT.

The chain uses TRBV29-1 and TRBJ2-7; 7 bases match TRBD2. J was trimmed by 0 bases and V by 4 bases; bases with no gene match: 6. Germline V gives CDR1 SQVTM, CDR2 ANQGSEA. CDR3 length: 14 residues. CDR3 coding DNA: TGCAGCGTTGTGCCTAGCGGATTCTCCTACGAGCAGTACTTC. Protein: CSVVPSGFSYEQYF.

This chain's CDR3 is CASSNSGGIYEQYF. DNA of the CDR3: TGTGCCAGCAGCAATAGCGGGGGGATCTACGAGCAGTACTTC. This chain connects TRBV6-6 to TRBJ2-7; 10 positions agree with TRBD2. V shed 6 bases and J 3 bases; nucleotides not matched to a gene: 5. The CDR3 is made up of 14 amino acids. Per the germline V gene, CDR1 is MNHNY and CDR2 is SVGAGI (reference sequence).

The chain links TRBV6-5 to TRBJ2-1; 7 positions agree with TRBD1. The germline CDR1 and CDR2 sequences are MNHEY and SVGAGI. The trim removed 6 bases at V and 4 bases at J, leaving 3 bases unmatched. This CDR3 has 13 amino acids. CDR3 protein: CASSPGQYNEQFF. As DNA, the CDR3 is TGTGCCAGCAGCCCGGGACAGTACAATGAGCAGTTCTTC.

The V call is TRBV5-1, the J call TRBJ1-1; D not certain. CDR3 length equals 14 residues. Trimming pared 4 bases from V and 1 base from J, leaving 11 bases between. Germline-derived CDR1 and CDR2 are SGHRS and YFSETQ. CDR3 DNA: TGCGCCAGCAGCAAAAACGTAGAGAACACTGAAGCTTTCTTT. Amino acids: CASSKNVENTEAFF.

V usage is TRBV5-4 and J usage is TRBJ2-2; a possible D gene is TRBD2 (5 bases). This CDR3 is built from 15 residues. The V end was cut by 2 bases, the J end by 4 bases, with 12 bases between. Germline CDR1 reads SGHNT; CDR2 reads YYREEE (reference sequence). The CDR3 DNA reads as TGTGCCAGCAGCTTTATGGGTGCGGGCACCGGGGAGCTGTTTTTT. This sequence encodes CASSFMGAGTGELFF. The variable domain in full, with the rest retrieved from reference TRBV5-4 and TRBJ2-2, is ETGVTQSPTHLIKTRGQQVTLRCSSQSGHNTVSWYQQALGQGPQFIFQYYREEENGRGNFPPRFSGLQFPNYSSELNVNALELDDSALYLCASSFMGAGTGELFFGEGSRLTVL.